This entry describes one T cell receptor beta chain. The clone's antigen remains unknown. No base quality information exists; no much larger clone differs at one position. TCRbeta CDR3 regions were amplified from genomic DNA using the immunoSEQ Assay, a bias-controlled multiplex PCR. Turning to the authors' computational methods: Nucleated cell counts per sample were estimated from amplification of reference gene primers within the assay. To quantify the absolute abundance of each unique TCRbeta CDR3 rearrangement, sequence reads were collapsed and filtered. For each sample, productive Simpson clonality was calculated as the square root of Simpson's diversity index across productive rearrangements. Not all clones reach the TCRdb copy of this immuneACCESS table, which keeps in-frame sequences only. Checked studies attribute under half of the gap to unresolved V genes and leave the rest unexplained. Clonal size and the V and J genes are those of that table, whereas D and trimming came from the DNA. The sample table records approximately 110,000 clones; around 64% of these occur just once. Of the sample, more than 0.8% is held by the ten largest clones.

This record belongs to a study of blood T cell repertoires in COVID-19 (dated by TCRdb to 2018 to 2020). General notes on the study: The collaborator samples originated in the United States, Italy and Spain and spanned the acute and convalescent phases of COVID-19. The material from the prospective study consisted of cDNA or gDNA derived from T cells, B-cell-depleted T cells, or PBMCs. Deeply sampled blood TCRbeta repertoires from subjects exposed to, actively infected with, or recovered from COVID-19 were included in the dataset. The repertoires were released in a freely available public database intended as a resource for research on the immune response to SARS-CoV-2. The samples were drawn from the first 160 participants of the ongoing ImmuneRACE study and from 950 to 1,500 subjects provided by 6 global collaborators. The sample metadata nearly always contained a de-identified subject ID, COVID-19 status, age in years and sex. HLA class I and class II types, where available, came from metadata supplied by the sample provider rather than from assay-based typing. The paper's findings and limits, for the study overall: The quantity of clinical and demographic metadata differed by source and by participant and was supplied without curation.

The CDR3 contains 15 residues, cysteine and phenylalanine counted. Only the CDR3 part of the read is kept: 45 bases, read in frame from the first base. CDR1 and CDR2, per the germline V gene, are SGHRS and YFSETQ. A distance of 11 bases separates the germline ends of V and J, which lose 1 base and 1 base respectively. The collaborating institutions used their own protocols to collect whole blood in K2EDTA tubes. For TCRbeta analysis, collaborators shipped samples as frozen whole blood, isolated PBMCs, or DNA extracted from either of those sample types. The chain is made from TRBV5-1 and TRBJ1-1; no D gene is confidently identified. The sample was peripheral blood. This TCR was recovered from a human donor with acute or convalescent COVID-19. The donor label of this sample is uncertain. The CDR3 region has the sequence CASSLMTDWNTEAFF. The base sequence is TGCGCCAGCAGCTTGATGACGGACTGGAACACTGAAGCTTTCTTT.